The 32 T cell receptor beta chains below were found in one sample sequenced in a study of identical twins. MiXCR was run by TCRdb on the 5' RACE reads, yielding one entry per CDR3 protein. The sample comprises some 630,000 distinct CDR3 sequences, just over 7% of which are singletons, and roughly 1.6% rests with the top ten. These data also formed part of another study, on yellow fever vaccine responses in identical twins.

Sequencing was done on a sample of PBMCs. The receptors shown here come from a woman under 30 in good health.

This chain joins TRBV20-1 and TRBJ2-1, with D perhaps TRBD2 (5 bases). The V gene lost 3 bases and the J gene lost 2 bases, with 17 bases spanning the gap. This CDR3 has 16 residues. Germline-derived CDR1 and CDR2 are DFQATT and SNEGSKA (reference sequence). In DNA, the CDR3 is TGCAGTGCTAGCGTCTCAGTCGGGATCCCCTACAATGAGCAGTTCTTC. It encodes CSASVSVGIPYNEQFF.

This clonotype was detected ten times or more. The rearrangement joins TRBV5-1 to TRBJ1-5; tentative D call: TRBD1 (6 bases). Between the trimmed V and J ends, which lost 0 bases and 7 bases, there was a span of 8 bases. CDR1 is SGHRS, CDR2 YFSETQ, per germline. The CDR3 extends over 13 amino acids. CDR3 sequence (DNA): TGCGCCAGCAGCTTGGAGGGGGGCCAGCCCCAGCATTTT. This gives the protein CASSLEGGQPQHF.

The V and J genes are TRBV29-1 and TRBJ2-2, with a weak D call TRBD1 (6 bases). Germline CDR1 is SQVTM and CDR2 is ANQGSEA. V shed 7 bases and J shed 6 bases, with 12 bases lying between them. The CDR3 contains 12 residues. DNA for the CDR3: TGCAGCGCCGACAGGCACCCCGGGGAGCTGTTTTTT. It translates to CSADRHPGELFF.

This clonotype showed up many times. This rearrangement joins TRBV21-1 to TRBJ2-2. TRBV21-1 is a listed pseudogene. The CDR3 is 13 residues long. CDR3 sequence (DNA): TGTGCCAGCAGCAAAGTAGGCACCGGGGAGCTGTTTTTT. Amino acids: CASSKVGTGELFF.

This clonotype was recorded a few times. This chain joins TRBV4-1 and TRBJ2-3; 7 bases map to TRBD1. The CDR3 runs 17 residues. Germline V CDR1 and CDR2: MGHRA, YSYEKL. The junction had 13 bases not matched to a gene; V was cut back by 3 bases and J by 4 bases. The CDR3 sequence: CASSQAGTAWAADTQYF. The CDR3 bases are TGCGCCAGCAGCCAGGCCGGGACAGCCTGGGCCGCAGATACGCAGTATTTT.

The chain couples TRBV6-2 or TRBV6-3 to TRBJ2-7, with 12 bases lining up with TRBD2. V dropped 0 bases and J dropped 5; count of bases not matched to a gene: 17. Germline CDR1 MNHEY, CDR2 SVGEGT. The CDR3 runs 20 residues. DNA for the CDR3: TGTGCCAGCAGTTACTCCATCGGACTAGCGGGACCCTTAGCGTCTGACGAGCAGTACTTC. Residues: CASSYSIGLAGPLASDEQYF.

This clonotype was counted between two and nine times. A much larger clonotype is one base distant, so this may be a read error. The chain employs TRBV24-1 and TRBJ2-3; D gene uncertain. Germline V gene lookup returns CDR1 KGHDR and CDR2 SFDVKD. Between the trimmed V and J ends, which lost 1 base and 5 bases, there was a span of 3 bases. This CDR3 is 12 amino acids long. The CDR3 protein is CATSDFGDTQYF. DNA of the CDR3: TGTGCCACCAGTGATTTCGGAGATACGCAGTATTTT.

V gene TRBV11-1 combines with J gene TRBJ2-7; TRBD2 matches 16 bases. Germline CDR1 is SGHAT and CDR2 is FQDESV (reference sequence). Trimming at V came to 5 bases and at J to 7 bases, leaving 14 bases not matched to a gene. CDR3 length: 18 amino acids. CDR3 residues: CASSNPGLAGGPWKEQYF. CDR3 in DNA: TGTGCCAGCAGCAATCCGGGACTAGCGGGAGGGCCTTGGAAAGAGCAGTACTTC.

This chain connects TRBV7-2 to TRBJ2-1; 11 bases align to TRBD1. The CDR3 has 15 residues. The V segment lost 3 bases and the J segment 6 bases; nucleotides outside the gene matches: 4. Germline V gene lookup returns CDR1 SGHTA and CDR2 FQGNSA. The CDR3 region is CASSLAGTGGNEQFF. The CDR3 nucleotides read TGTGCCAGCAGCTTGGCCGGGACAGGGGGCAATGAGCAGTTCTTC.

This clonotype was counted many times. The chain carries TRBV3-1 and TRBJ2-7; TRBD2 matches 13 bases. This CDR3 spans 15 amino acids. Germline CDR1 LGHDT, CDR2 YNNKEL (reference sequence). After removal of 4 bases from V and 6 bases from J, the junction contained 6 bases not matched to a gene. This CDR3 is CASSPAGTSGTEQYF. In DNA form, the CDR3 reads TGTGCCAGCAGCCCTGCCGGGACTAGCGGGACCGAGCAGTACTTC.

Many counts were recorded for this clonotype. V and J are TRBV10-3 and TRBJ1-2; D is undetermined. This CDR3 has 15 residues. The germline gives CDR1 ENHRY, CDR2 SYGVKD. The V end lost 2 bases, the J end lost 4 bases, and 14 bases lay between the germline ends. CDR3 in amino acids: CAISEARPEGYGYTF. As DNA, the CDR3 is TGTGCCATCAGTGAGGCGAGGCCCGAGGGCTATGGCTACACCTTC.

The rearrangement joins TRBV12-3 or TRBV12-4 to TRBJ2-1; D may be TRBD1 or TRBD2 (5 bases each). V shed 4 bases and J shed 5 bases, with 15 bases lying between them. This CDR3 is built from 15 residues. CDR3 in amino acids: CASSSPRDGHNEQFF. The CDR3 region has the DNA TGTGCCAGCAGTTCGCCCCGGGACGGCCACAATGAGCAGTTCTTC.

This chain connects TRBV2 to TRBJ1-5; a possible D gene is TRBD1 (6 bases). CDR1 is SNHLY and CDR2 is FYNNEI in the germline V gene. CDR3 length equals 14 residues. Trimming stripped 4 bases from V and 4 bases from J, with 11 bases between. This chain's CDR3 is CASSVGTTNQPQHF. The DNA of the CDR3 is TGTGCCAGCAGTGTTGGGACAACAAATCAGCCCCAGCATTTT.

The chain couples TRBV27 to TRBJ2-1; no clear D gene. There are 17 residues in the CDR3. Germline loops: CDR1 MNHEY, CDR2 SMNVEV (reference sequence). With 0 bases removed from V and 9 bases from J, the gap between germline ends came to 21 bases. CDR3 protein: CASSLSVTSWGSGEQFF. The CDR3 DNA reads TGTGCCAGCAGTTTATCTGTGACTTCGTGGGGTTCCGGTGAGCAGTTCTTC.

This clonotype has ten or more counts. The chain has TRBV29-1 and TRBJ2-1; TRBD2 might be the D (5 bases). Germline CDR1 and CDR2: SQVTM and ANQGSEA. The CDR3 length is 16 residues. Deletions cut 4 bases from V and 2 bases from J, with 18 bases between. In DNA form, the CDR3 reads TGCAGCGTTGGGGTGACTACTTTTGCGGCCTACAATGAGCAGTTCTTC. Translating it yields CSVGVTTFAAYNEQFF.

This clonotype was seen at least ten times. The genes are TRBV28 and TRBJ2-1; D gene unclear. Germline V lookup: CDR1 MDHEN, CDR2 SYDVKM. V lost 5 bases, J lost 2 bases, and 16 bases lay in between. The length of the CDR3 is 16 residues. Written as DNA, the CDR3 is TGTGCCAGCAGTGCACCTGGTGCCCCCACCTACAATGAGCAGTTCTTC. It encodes CASSAPGAPTYNEQFF.

This clonotype turned up a few times. The chain recombines TRBV24-1 with TRBJ2-3; D is unclear. The ends were cut back, 3 bases at V and 0 bases at J, with 6 bases in the middle. CDR3 length: 14 amino acids. Germline V gives CDR1 KGHDR, CDR2 SFDVKD. The DNA for the CDR3 is TGTGCCACCAGTGATGCTATTAGCACAGATACGCAGTATTTT. Amino acid sequence: CATSDAISTDTQYF.

At least ten counts were recorded for this clonotype. The chain combines TRBV24-1 with TRBJ2-3, with 8 bases lining up with TRBD1. J gave up 0 bases and V 2 bases, and 9 bases lay outside the gene matches. CDR3 length equals 18 residues. Germline V gene lookup returns CDR1 KGHDR and CDR2 SFDVKD. CDR3 protein: CATSDSGRTGISTDTQYF. The CDR3 DNA follows: TGTGCCACCAGTGATTCGGGACGGACAGGGATAAGCACAGATACGCAGTATTTT.

This clonotype was seen a handful of times. The chain uses TRBV27 and TRBJ2-7; 7 nucleotides align to TRBD2. Losses at the gene ends were 2 bases for V and 0 bases for J; bases not matched to a gene: 4. From germline, CDR1 is MNHEY and CDR2 SMNVEV (reference sequence). The CDR3 is 15 amino acids. The CDR3: CASSLRGVGSYEQYF. CDR3 bases: TGTGCCAGCAGTTTACGGGGGGTAGGCTCCTACGAGCAGTACTTC.

This clonotype was counted at least ten times. The V call is TRBV12-3 or TRBV12-4, the J call TRBJ2-2, with 7 bases aligning to TRBD2. The CDR3 contains 16 residues. Unmatched junction bases numbered 8, after V lost 4 bases and J lost 3 bases. The CDR3 is CASSSQWAGDTGELFF. CDR3 DNA: TGTGCCAGCAGTTCCCAGTGGGCGGGGGACACCGGGGAGCTGTTTTTT.

The chain recombines TRBV20-1 with TRBJ1-6; D is ambiguous. CDR3 length equals 14 residues. The germline V gene encodes CDR1 DFQATT and CDR2 SNEGSKA (reference sequence). V lost 5 bases, J lost 7 bases, and 15 bases lay in between. CDR3 coding DNA: TGCAGTGCTGGACGAGGAAGCTCAAATTCACCCCTCCACTTT. Amino acids: CSAGRGSSNSPLHF.

The sample holds a few counts of this clonotype. The chain links TRBV7-2 to TRBJ1-1, with D hard to call. The CDR3 totals 14 residues. The germline V gene has CDR1 SGHTA and CDR2 FQGNSA. V lost 1 base to trimming and J lost 7 bases, with 13 bases between them. The CDR3 protein is CASSLERVGGEAFF. The CDR3 DNA reads TGTGCCAGCAGCTTAGAGAGGGTCGGAGGTGAAGCTTTCTTT. Drawing the rest from reference TRBV7-2 and TRBJ1-1, the complete variable domain is GAGVSQSPSNKVTEKGKDVELRCDPISGHTALYWYRQSLGQGLEFLIYFQGNSAPDKSGLPSDRFSAERTGGSVSTLTIQRTQQEDSAVYLCASSLERVGGEAFFGQGTRLTVV.

This clonotype occurred many times. V and J are TRBV7-9 and TRBJ2-1, with 9 bases identical to TRBD2. With 4 bases clipped from V and 6 bases from J, the junction kept 10 bases outside the gene matches. This CDR3 is 16 amino acids long. Per germline, CDR1 SEHNR and CDR2 FQNEAQ (reference sequence). CDR3 DNA: TGTGCCAGCAGCTCGGGGTTAGCGGGAGCATTCAATGAGCAGTTCTTC. Its protein is CASSSGLAGAFNEQFF.

This clonotype was seen at least ten times. This chain links TRBV3-1 with TRBJ1-1, with a possible D match to TRBD1 (5 bases). Trimming took 1 base from V and 1 from J, leaving 10 bases between them. This CDR3 comprises 15 residues. Germline CDR1 LGHDT, CDR2 YNNKEL (reference sequence). This CDR3 is CASSQGDLRNTEAFF. The CDR3 nucleotides are TGTGCCAGCAGCCAAGGGGACCTCCGGAACACTGAAGCTTTCTTT.

In this sample, this clonotype turned up a few times. The V gene is TRBV12-3 or TRBV12-4, the J gene TRBJ1-4; D perhaps matches TRBD1 (6 bases). The V gene lost 0 bases and the J gene lost 3 bases, with 8 bases spanning the gap. This CDR3 has 15 residues. CDR3 region: CASSLAGASNEKLFF. The CDR3 bases are TGTGCCAGCAGTTTAGCGGGGGCATCTAATGAAAAACTGTTTTTT.

The rearrangement joins TRBV28 to TRBJ2-7; 8 nucleotides line up with TRBD2. CDR3 length: 15 amino acids. The V segment lost 6 bases and the J segment 3 bases; nucleotides outside the gene matches: 10. CDR1 MDHEN and CDR2 SYDVKM come from the germline V gene. The CDR3 is CASRPTSGPLYEQYF. The DNA for the CDR3 is TGTGCCAGCAGGCCTACTAGCGGACCCCTCTACGAGCAGTACTTC.

The chain joins TRBV10-3 to TRBJ1-2; D is perhaps TRBD1 (5 bases). The germline gives CDR1 ENHRY, CDR2 SYGVKD. The CDR3 loop spans 13 amino acids. Trimming removed 4 bases at V and 6 bases at J, with 12 bases between. The CDR3 region has the DNA TGTGCCATCAGTGTGGGCAGGGCGGATGGCTACACCTTC. The encoded protein is CAISVGRADGYTF.

This clonotype was recorded a few times. The V and J genes are TRBV27 and TRBJ2-7, with D perhaps being TRBD1 or TRBD2 (5 bases each). CDR1 is MNHEY and CDR2 is SMNVEV in the germline V gene (reference sequence). CDR3 length: 15 residues. V gave up 3 bases and J gave up 0 bases, with 12 bases separating them. Written as DNA, the CDR3 is TGTGCCAGCAGTTTTGGGACCCAGAACTCCTACGAGCAGTACGTC. Its protein product is CASSFGTQNSYEQYV.

This clonotype was counted ten times or more. The chain uses TRBV11-2 and TRBJ2-5; 12 bases align to TRBD2. The CDR3 sequence is 16 residues long. CDR1 is SGHAT, CDR2 FQNNGV, per germline. The V and J ends lost 2 bases and 0 bases, in that order; junction bases with no gene match: 1. The CDR3 DNA sequence: TGTGCCAGCAGCTTAACTAGCGGGGGGTACCAAGAGACCCAGTACTTC. Protein sequence: CASSLTSGGYQETQYF.

This clonotype was found many times. J is TRBJ2-5 and V is TRBV5-1; 14 nucleotides align to TRBD2. From germline, CDR1 is SGHRS and CDR2 YFSETQ. The CDR3 contains 17 residues. With 3 bases clipped from V and 2 bases from J, the junction kept 6 bases outside the gene matches. DNA for the CDR3: TGCGCCAGCAGCTGGACTAGCGGGAGGCTGGGACAAGAGACCCAGTACTTC. Translated: CASSWTSGRLGQETQYF.

This clonotype has only a few counts. V gene TRBV2 combines with J gene TRBJ1-1; 8 bases match TRBD1. Germline V CDR1 and CDR2: SNHLY, FYNNEI. The V gene end was trimmed by 5 bases and the J gene end by 4 bases; junction bases not matched to a gene: 6. This CDR3 spans 14 amino acids. The CDR3 spells CASSFQGQATEAFF. DNA for the CDR3: TGTGCCAGCAGTTTCCAGGGACAGGCCACTGAAGCTTTCTTT.

The CDR3 sequence: CASSSYRQGVFTGELFF. In DNA form, the CDR3 reads TGCGCCAGCAGCTCGTACCGACAGGGGGTCTTCACCGGGGAGCTGTTTTTT. The genes are TRBV5-1 and TRBJ2-2; 9 nucleotides line up with TRBD1. Losses at the gene ends were 3 bases for V and 4 bases for J; bases not matched to a gene: 10. The CDR3 is made up of 17 amino acids. The germline gives CDR1 SGHRS, CDR2 YFSETQ.